This T cell receptor beta chain was recorded in a study of regulatory T cells in long-lasting Graves disease. Arm-PCR of CDR3 regions with iRepertoire HTBI primers generated TCR beta libraries. Using its own MiXCR run on the multiplex PCR reads, TCRdb lists one record per CDR3 protein. The sample has about 470,000 distinct CDR3 sequences, under 25% seen once. Noted time point: persistent/refractory GD, antithyroid drugs over 5 years with positive TRAb. Isolated PBMC RNA provided the starting material for the TCR library. V was clipped by 6 bases and J by 7 bases; unmatched bases: 11. The CDR3 is 15 amino acids.

V gene TRBV12-3 or TRBV12-4 combines with J gene TRBJ2-1; 8 bases match TRBD2. The sample consisted of peripheral blood mononuclear cells (PBMCs), taken when the disease was refractory, from a patient treated with antithyroid drugs. The origin of this receptor is a female donor with Graves disease. CDR3 region: CASSPLSGGYNEQFF. The CDR3 DNA reads as TGTGCCAGCAGCCCCCTCAGCGGGGGCTATAATGAGCAGTTCTTC.